This entry lists 13 T cell receptor beta chains sequenced from one sample in a study of identical twins. TCRdb ran MiXCR on the 5' RACE reads and lists one entry per CDR3 protein. This table holds 500,000 to 650,000 distinct CDR3 sequences, under 25% found once. The same specimen was also included in a second study, on yellow fever vaccine responses in identical twins.

The source material was CD4+ T cells sorted from blood. Receptors originate from a woman aged 18-29 years in good health.

The V and J genes are TRBV5-5 and TRBJ1-5; the D is unclear. V lost 0 bases and J lost 5, with 9 bases in between. This CDR3 has 14 residues. Germline V gives CDR1 SGHKS, CDR2 YYEKEE (reference sequence). The CDR3 is CASSLGPFDQPQHF. As DNA, the CDR3 is TGTGCCAGCAGCTTGGGGCCCTTCGATCAGCCCCAGCATTTT.

In nucleotides, the CDR3 is TGCGCCAGCAGCTCCACCGGGACTAGCGGGATAGAGACCCAGTACTTC. Its protein is CASSSTGTSGIETQYF. The rearrangement links TRBV5-1 to TRBJ2-5, with 13 bases aligning to TRBD2. The CDR3 is made up of 16 amino acids. V was pared by 3 bases and J by 4 bases, with 6 bases of the junction left unmatched. CDR1 is SGHRS, CDR2 YFSETQ, per germline.

This sequence joins TRBV6-1 and TRBJ1-5; 8 positions match TRBD1. V gave up 9 bases and J gave up 1 base; unmatched junction bases: 5. CDR1 and CDR2 (germline): MNHNS, SASEGT. The CDR3 has 14 residues. The CDR3 here is CASGTGLSNQPQHF. CDR3 nucleotides: TGTGCCAGTGGGACAGGCTTAAGCAATCAGCCCCAGCATTTT.

The chain has TRBV12-3 or TRBV12-4 and TRBJ2-2; TRBD1 matches at 9 bases. The CDR3 spans 19 residues. Trimming removed 7 bases from V and 2 bases from J; junction bases left unmatched: 17. The CDR3: CASTQDRGLRAGNTGELFF. CDR3 DNA sequence: TGTGCCAGCACCCAGGACAGGGGCCTTCGAGCTGGTAACACCGGGGAGCTGTTTTTT.

The chain couples TRBV7-9 to TRBJ2-1; D gene ambiguous. The length of the CDR3 is 14 residues. The germline V gene encodes CDR1 SEHNR and CDR2 FQNEAQ (reference sequence). Trimming left V 1 base short and J 4 bases short, with 8 bases between. Written as DNA, the CDR3 is TGTGCCAGCAGCTTAGTAGAGTCTTACAATGAGCAGTTCTTC. Its protein product is CASSLVESYNEQFF.

CDR3 DNA: TGTGCCAGCAGTGGGGGCGGCTCCTACGAGCAGTACTTC. This codes for CASSGGGSYEQYF. V is TRBV2 and J is TRBJ2-7; tentatively, D is TRBD1 (5 bases). V lost 4 bases, J lost 0 bases, and 7 bases lay in between. From germline, CDR1 is SNHLY and CDR2 FYNNEI. CDR3 length equals 13 residues.

There are a few counts of this clonotype. The chain uses TRBV7-9 and TRBJ2-6; 8 bases match TRBD1. The J segment lost 0 bases and the V segment lost 5 bases, leaving 6 bases of the junction unmatched. In germline, CDR1 is SEHNR, CDR2 FQNEAQ (reference sequence). This CDR3 region has 17 residues. CDR3 coding DNA: TGTGCCAGCAGCGTCGGGACAGGTGACTCTGGGGCCAACGTCCTGACTTTC. This codes for CASSVGTGDSGANVLTF.

This CDR3 reads CSAERGFEQYV. CDR3 sequence (DNA): TGCAGTGCCGAAAGGGGTTTCGAGCAGTACGTC. The rearrangement uses TRBV20-1 and TRBJ2-7, with D possibly matching TRBD1 (5 bases). This CDR3 contains 11 residues. In germline, CDR1 is DFQATT, CDR2 SNEGSKA (reference sequence). V lost 6 bases, J lost 6 bases, and 12 bases lay in between.

CDR3 protein: CASSIGPVGDYGYTF. The CDR3 coding sequence is TGTGCCAGTAGTATTGGGCCTGTGGGCGACTATGGCTACACCTTC. The V gene is TRBV19, the J gene TRBJ1-2; D is uncertain. Germline V CDR1 and CDR2: LNHDA, SQIVND (reference sequence). The CDR3 consists of 15 residues. The ends were cut back, 3 bases at V and 3 bases at J, with 14 bases in the middle.

CDR3: CSADTWAGTDTQYF. The CDR3 nucleotides read TGCAGTGCTGATACGTGGGCGGGCACAGATACGCAGTATTTT. The rearrangement uses TRBV20-1 and TRBJ2-3; D remains ambiguous. Germline values: CDR1 DFQATT, CDR2 SNEGSKA (reference sequence). V shed 5 bases and J shed 1 base, with 13 bases lying between them. The CDR3 covers 14 residues.

Details on this clonotype: Compared with germline, one end of the junction differs, possibly owing to a read error. The rearrangement links TRBV15 to TRBJ2-2; TRBD1 matches at 8 bases. The CDR3 has 14 residues. The germline V gene encodes CDR1 LNHNV and CDR2 YYDKDF (reference sequence). This CDR3 reads CSTSRGQGTGELFF. The CDR3 DNA reads as TGTTCCACCAGCAGAGGACAGGGAACCGGGGAGCTGTTTTTT. The full variable domain, in which reference TRBV15 and TRBJ2-2 provide the parts outside the CDR3, is DAMVIQNPRYQVTQFGKPVTLSCSQTLNHNVMYWYQQKSSQAPKLLFHYYDKDFNNEADTPDNFQSRRPNTSFCFLDIRSPGLGDTAMYLCSTSRGQGTGELFFGEGSRLTVL.

The rearrangement uses TRBV6-1 and TRBJ2-1, with a tentative D call TRBD2 (6 bases). This CDR3 region has 17 residues. The germline gives CDR1 MNHNS, CDR2 SASEGT. Trimming cost V 3 bases and J 5 bases, with 20 bases left between them. CDR3 protein: CASSDAIGTYINNEQFF. The DNA for the CDR3 is TGTGCCAGCAGTGATGCGATAGGGACTTATATTAACAATGAGCAGTTCTTC.

The CDR3 coding sequence is TGTGCCAGCAGTAGCCTCGGGACTTCCTCCTACAATGAGCAGTTCTTC. This codes for CASSSLGTSSYNEQFF. The chain has TRBV12-3 or TRBV12-4 and TRBJ2-1; TRBD2 is a possible D gene (6 bases). V was cut by 5 bases and J by 0 bases, with 14 bases left in between. CDR3 length: 16 residues.